This entry lists 13 T cell receptor beta chains sequenced from one sample in a study of blood T cell repertoires in COVID-19. Sequencing was performed with immunoSEQ multiplex PCR; in TCRdb, only in-frame clones are kept and a portion is missing. The sample shows more than 200,000 clones, about 86% of them seen only once. The sample was peripheral blood. Source of these receptors: a man older than 75 with acute or convalescent COVID-19.

The CDR3 DNA follows: TGTGCCAGCAGTAGAACTGGGACAGGGGAGTCCTACGAGCAGTACTTC. Protein sequence: CASSRTGTGESYEQYF. The chain combines TRBV9 with TRBJ2-7; 10 bases fit TRBD1. The CDR3 is 16 residues long. Germline V gives CDR1 SGDLS, CDR2 YYNGEE. J was trimmed by 1 base and V by 5 bases; bases with no gene match: 9.

V is TRBV7-2 and J is TRBJ2-2, with 8 bases that match TRBD2. CDR1 and CDR2 from the germline V gene are SGHTA and FQGNSA. V shed 0 bases, J shed 4 bases, and the junction held 1 base outside the gene matches. The CDR3 is 15 residues long. CDR3 coding DNA: TGTGCCAGCAGCTTAGCAACTAGCGGCACCGGGGAGCTGTTTTTT. Protein sequence: CASSLATSGTGELFF. The whole variable domain, filled in from reference TRBV7-2 and TRBJ2-2, reads GAGVSQSPSNKVTEKGKDVELRCDPISGHTALYWYRQSLGQGLEFLIYFQGNSAPDKSGLPSDRFSAERTGGSVSTLTIQRTQQEDSAVYLCASSLATSGTGELFFGEGSRLTVL.

J is TRBJ2-1 and V is TRBV21-1; TRBD2 is the table's D call, not checked against the DNA. TRBV21-1 is a listed pseudogene. This CDR3 region has 20 residues. Here the CDR3 DNA reads TGTGCCAGCAGCAAGTTCCTCCTAGCGGGAGGGTCGAGCTCCTACAATGAGCAGTTCTTC. It encodes CASSKFLLAGGSSSYNEQFF.

This chain joins TRBV19 and TRBJ2-7; tentatively, D is TRBD2 (5 bases). This CDR3 region has 16 residues. The V end lost 4 bases, the J end lost 2 bases, and 18 bases lay between the germline ends. Germline lookup yields CDR1 LNHDA and CDR2 SQIVND (reference sequence). CDR3 loop: CASSSGVQRIPYEQYF. The CDR3 DNA sequence: TGTGCCAGTAGTAGCGGTGTCCAGCGGATTCCCTACGAGCAGTACTTC.

The chain has TRBV7-2 and TRBJ2-7; D call uncertain. From germline, CDR1 is SGHTA and CDR2 FQGNSA. This CDR3 has 13 amino acids. V lost 3 bases to trimming and J lost 2 bases, with 8 bases between them. CDR3 protein: CASSFWQTYEQYF. In DNA form, the CDR3 reads TGTGCCAGCAGCTTTTGGCAGACCTACGAGCAGTACTTC.

This clone was seen once. This sequence joins TRBV11-1 and TRBJ2-7; TRBD1 agrees at 9 bases. Per the germline V gene, CDR1 is SGHAT and CDR2 is FQDESV (reference sequence). The CDR3 consists of 16 residues. V shed 6 bases and J 1 base; nucleotides not matched to a gene: 10. CDR3 bases: TGTGCCAGCAGTACCCCCGGGACAGGGAATTCCTACGAGCAGTACTTC. This gives the protein CASSTPGTGNSYEQYF.

V gene TRBV4-2 combines with J gene TRBJ2-2; TRBD1 might be the D (6 bases). Germline lookup yields CDR1 LGHNA and CDR2 YNFKEQ. This CDR3 has 16 amino acids. V shed 4 bases and J shed 4 bases, with 16 bases lying between them. The CDR3 DNA is TGTGCCAGCAGCCGGGCCGGGACACAGTTCACCGGGGAGCTGTTTTTT. Amino acids: CASSRAGTQFTGELFF.

With regard to this clone: One end of the junction is discordant with germline, which a read error may explain. The V gene is TRBV27, the J gene TRBJ1-1; possible D gene TRBD1, 5 bases. The CDR3 totals 13 residues. Germline lookup yields CDR1 MNHEY and CDR2 SMNVEV (reference sequence). CDR3 coding DNA: TGTGCCAGCTCAGGGTGGTCGAACTCTGAAGCTTTCTTT. Amino acid sequence: CASSGWSNSEAFF.

The rearrangement links TRBV27 to TRBJ2-7; TRBD1 is a possible D gene (6 bases). This CDR3 is built from 14 residues. The V and J ends lost 6 bases and 2 bases respectively, with 14 bases between them. Germline loops: CDR1 MNHEY, CDR2 SMNVEV (reference sequence). CDR3 sequence: CASSPDRQAYEQYF. The CDR3, as DNA: TGTGCCAGCAGCCCAGACAGGCAGGCCTACGAGCAGTACTTC.

V and J are TRBV7-2 and TRBJ2-1; 10 bases are shared with TRBD1. Per germline, CDR1 SGHTA and CDR2 FQGNSA. This CDR3 spans 15 amino acids. V was pared by 3 bases and J by 6 bases, with 5 bases of the junction left unmatched. CDR3 coding DNA: TGTGCCAGCAGCTTGGGACAGGGGAGGTCCAATGAGCAGTTCTTC. Translation: CASSLGQGRSNEQFF.

The genes are TRBV5-6 and TRBJ1-4; 7 positions match TRBD1. Germline-derived CDR1 and CDR2 are SGHDT and YYEEEE. The CDR3 is 15 amino acids. V shed 4 bases, J shed 8 bases, and the junction held 11 bases outside the gene matches. In nucleotides, the CDR3 is TGTGCCAGCAGCCCGGGAGGGGGCATTCGGGAAAAACTGTTTTTT. It encodes CASSPGGGIREKLFF.

V gene TRBV28 combines with J gene TRBJ1-1, with no clear D. V lost 4 bases and J lost 0, with 6 bases in between. CDR1 and CDR2 (germline): MDHEN, SYDVKM. This CDR3 region has 13 residues. The CDR3 here is CASSWTVNTEAFF. CDR3 nucleotides: TGTGCCAGCAGTTGGACTGTGAACACTGAAGCTTTCTTT.

V usage is TRBV27 and J usage is TRBJ2-2, with 11 bases fitting TRBD1. V lost 5 bases and J lost 7; bases outside the gene matches: 9. There are 16 residues in the CDR3. Germline V gene data show CDR1 as MNHEY and CDR2 as SMNVEV (reference sequence). As DNA, the CDR3 is TGTGCCAGCAGTCCCCCGGGACAGGGGGTTGGCGGGGAGCTGTTTTTT. Residues: CASSPPGQGVGGELFF.